Listed below are T cell receptor beta chains from one sample, sequenced in a study of T-cell memory formation after mild COVID-19. TCRdb redid the calling of the 5' RACE reads with MiXCR, one entry per CDR3 protein. The sample has 55,000 to 75,000 distinct CDR3 sequences, 25% to 30% seen once; the top ten hold approximately 43%. Sequenced sample: PBMCs or a T cell subset sorted from them (not recorded which). The receptors shown here come from a man between 18 and 35 years old who had mild COVID-19 (a few samples of this study predate the infection). Cell type and time point are not known. CDR3s include the opening cysteine and the closing phenylalanine or tryptophan.

TRBV15	15	TRBJ2-3	CATGSGQENTDTQYF
TRBV20-1	14	TRBJ2-1	CSAITVSPYNEQFF
TRBV5-1	16	TRBJ2-1	CASSLNSGGSYNEQFF
TRBV6-2/TRBV6-3	17	TRBJ2-1	CASSYSLEAGYYNEQFF
TRBV4-3	19	TRBJ2-1	CASSYGLAGVESSYNEQFF
TRBV29-1	15	TRBJ1-2	CSVSLVDGPPHGYTF
TRBV6-5	13	TRBJ2-1	CASSLYGYNEQFF
TRBV5-5	13	TRBJ2-7	CASSLHGSYEQYF
TRBV29-1	14	TRBJ2-6	CSVDGAAGANVLTF
TRBV29-1	19	TRBJ2-1	CSVEASGTSGGAHYNEQFF
TRBV21-1	15	TRBJ1-3	CASRSDRKGGNTIYF
TRBV7-9	14	TRBJ2-1	CASLVAGGPNEQFF
TRBV20-1	11	TRBJ2-2	CSAIYTGELFF
TRBV13	17	TRBJ2-3	CASSSRLAGGPTDTQYF
TRBV3-1	14	TRBJ2-5	CASSPSGYEETQYF
TRBV7-8	17	TRBJ2-7	CASSLVSWGLGTYEQYF
TRBV5-1	13	TRBJ2-7	CASRGGRSYEQYF
TRBV18	15	TRBJ1-6	CASSPASSYNSPLHF
TRBV5-1	16	TRBJ2-5	CASASDRRAGEETQYF
TRBV5-1	14	TRBJ2-5	CASSLAPLQETQYF
TRBV6-5	16	TRBJ1-2	CASSYSRQFANYGYTF
TRBV7-2	15	TRBJ2-5	CASSSAPSGQETQYF
TRBV2	13	TRBJ2-7	CATLTESSYEQYF
TRBV12-3/TRBV12-4	12	TRBJ2-1	CASRGGENEQFF
TRBV20-1	13	TRBJ1-2	CSARYRVIYGYTF
TRBV20-1	15	TRBJ2-1	CSADDPGLADNEQFF
TRBV5-1	13	TRBJ2-2	CASSLTGPGELFF
TRBV2	13	TRBJ2-1	CARASGERNEQFF
TRBV5-1	13	TRBJ1-5	CASSLAVSKPQHF
TRBV29-1	13	TRBJ2-4	CSVVKLAKNIQYF
TRBV9	15	TRBJ2-1	CASSVRGGAVDEQFF
TRBV4-1	14	TRBJ2-7	CASRPEPQGNEQYF
TRBV11-2	15	TRBJ2-5	CASSFGWAGGQTQYF
TRBV7-6	15	TRBJ2-3	CASSLAGQRTDTQYF
TRBV7-2	18	TRBJ2-5	CASSPTTTGLYDKETQYF
TRBV4-1	14	TRBJ2-7	CASSQGSSSYEQYF
TRBV4-1	16	TRBJ2-7	CASSQDWEGGPYEQYF
TRBV6-2/TRBV6-3	18	TRBJ2-5	CASSQIYPRDPRRETQYF
TRBV7-9	15	TRBJ1-3	CASSSSGTSGNTIYF
TRBV14	17	TRBJ2-7	CASSQDHGAGGLYEQYF
TRBV4-1	15	TRBJ1-6	CASSRGQGMDSPLHF
TRBV27	11	TRBJ2-1	CASSLRGEQFF
TRBV15	15	TRBJ1-1	CATSRGNSLNTEAFF
TRBV4-1	13	TRBJ1-3	CASSHYAGNTIYF
TRBV20-1	14	TRBJ2-5	CSATGWDPGETQYF
TRBV5-1	14	TRBJ2-1	CASAPGLALYEQFF
TRBV11-2	13	TRBJ1-2	CASSPGQDYGYTF
TRBV5-6	13	TRBJ2-3	CASSGDALDTQYF
TRBV7-9	11	TRBJ1-1	CASSTNTEAFF